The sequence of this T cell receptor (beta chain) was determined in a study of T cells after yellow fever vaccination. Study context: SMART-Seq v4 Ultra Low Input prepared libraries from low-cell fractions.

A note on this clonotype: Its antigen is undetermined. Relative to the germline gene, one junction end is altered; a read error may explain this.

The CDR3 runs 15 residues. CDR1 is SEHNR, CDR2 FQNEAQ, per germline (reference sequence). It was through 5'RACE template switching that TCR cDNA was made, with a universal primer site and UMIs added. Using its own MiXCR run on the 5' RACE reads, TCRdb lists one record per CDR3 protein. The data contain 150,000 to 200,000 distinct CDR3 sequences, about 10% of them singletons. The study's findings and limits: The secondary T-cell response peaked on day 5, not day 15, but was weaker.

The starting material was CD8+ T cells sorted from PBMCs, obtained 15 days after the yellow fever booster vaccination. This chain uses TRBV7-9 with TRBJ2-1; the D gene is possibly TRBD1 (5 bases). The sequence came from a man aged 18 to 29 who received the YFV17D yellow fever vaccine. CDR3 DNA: TGTGCCAGCAGCTTAGAGGGGCAGGGCTACCATGAGCAGTTCTTC. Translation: CASSLEGQGYHEQFF.